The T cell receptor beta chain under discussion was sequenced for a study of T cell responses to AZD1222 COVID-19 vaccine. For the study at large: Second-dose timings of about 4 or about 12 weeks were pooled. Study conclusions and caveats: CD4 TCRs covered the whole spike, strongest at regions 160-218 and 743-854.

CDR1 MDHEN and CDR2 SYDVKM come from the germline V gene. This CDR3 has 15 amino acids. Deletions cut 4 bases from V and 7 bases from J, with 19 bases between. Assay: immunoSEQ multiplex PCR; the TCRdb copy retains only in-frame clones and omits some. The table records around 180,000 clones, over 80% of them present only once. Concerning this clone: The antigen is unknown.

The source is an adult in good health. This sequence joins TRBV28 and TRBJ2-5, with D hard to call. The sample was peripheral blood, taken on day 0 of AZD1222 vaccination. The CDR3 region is CASSSDWSSGGTQYF. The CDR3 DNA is TGTGCCAGCAGTTCAGACTGGAGCTCGGGCGGGACCCAGTACTTC.